Following are 24 T cell receptor beta chains from one sample sequenced in a study of T cell repertoires in cytomegalovirus infection. TCRdb redid the calling of the reads with MiXCR, one entry per CDR3 protein. The sample includes hundreds of thousands of distinct CDR3 sequences, 35% of them seen just once. Sequencing was performed on PBMCs. The source is a human donor in good health (CMV status not recorded). Some clones in this sample may be carry-over from other donors' samples.

This clonotype came up a few times. This chain uses TRBV7-6 with TRBJ1-4; D unresolved. Germline lookup yields CDR1 SGHVS and CDR2 FNYEAQ. V lost 1 base, J lost 0 bases, and 12 bases lay in between. CDR3 length: 17 residues. CDR3 loop: CASSLGSSTATNEKLFF. The CDR3 nucleotides are TGTGCCAGCAGCTTAGGTTCCTCTACAGCAACTAATGAAAAACTGTTTTTT.

V usage is TRBV11-2 and J usage is TRBJ2-5; the D is unclear. CDR1 SGHAT and CDR2 FQNNGV come from the germline V gene. Trimming pared 1 base from V and 0 bases from J, leaving 21 bases between. The CDR3 length is 19 residues. The CDR3: CASSLVPFWWARYQETQYF. CDR3 nucleotides: TGTGCCAGCAGCTTAGTACCTTTTTGGTGGGCGAGATACCAAGAGACCCAGTACTTC.

This clonotype was found many times. This chain links TRBV12-3 or TRBV12-4 with TRBJ1-2; D remains ambiguous. The V end lost 5 bases, the J end lost 7 bases, and 11 bases lay between the germline ends. CDR3 length: 12 amino acids. The CDR3 nucleotides are TGTGCCAGCAGTCCCCCTCGAGGTGGCTACACCTTC. Translation: CASSPPRGGYTF.

The chain carries TRBV7-2 and TRBJ2-3, with TRBD2 matching 8 bases. CDR1 SGHTA and CDR2 FQGNSA come from the germline V gene. There are 15 residues in the CDR3. Trimming cost V 0 bases and J 4 bases; bases outside gene matches: 3. The CDR3 region has the DNA TGTGCCAGCAGCTTAGCTCCGACTAGCGCAGATACGCAGTATTTT. Residues: CASSLAPTSADTQYF.

This clonotype was seen many times. The V gene is TRBV7-2, the J gene TRBJ1-6; D perhaps matches TRBD1 (5 bases). Germline CDR1 reads SGHTA; CDR2 reads FQGNSA. V dropped 0 bases and J dropped 7 bases, with 13 bases sitting between them. CDR3 length equals 16 residues. Here the CDR3 reads CASSLAEGTDNSPLHF. The DNA of the CDR3 is TGTGCCAGCAGCTTAGCTGAAGGGACGGACAATTCACCCCTCCACTTT.

The CDR3 DNA is TGCAGTGCTTGGGAAGGCTTAGCGGGGGTTAGGAATGAGCAGTTCTTC. Translating gives CSAWEGLAGVRNEQFF. V is TRBV20-1 and J is TRBJ2-1, with 9 bases fitting TRBD2. The trim removed 5 bases at V and 7 bases at J, leaving 15 bases unmatched. The CDR3 spans 16 residues. Germline V gives CDR1 DFQATT, CDR2 SNEGSKA (reference sequence).

Turning to this clonotype: Since the CDR3 does not end with the conserved phenylalanine or tryptophan, this likely comes from a read error. The chain couples TRBV7-2 to TRBJ2-7; TRBD1 is a possible D gene (7 bases). The length of the CDR3 is 16 residues. V shed 5 bases and J shed 3 bases, with 20 bases lying between them. CDR1 and CDR2 (germline): SGHTA, FQGNSA. CDR3 DNA sequence: TGTGCCAGCAGCGTTGACGCAGGGGGGAAGAGCTACGAGCAGTACTTA. Translation: CASSVDAGGKSYEQYL.

V usage is TRBV28 and J usage is TRBJ1-2; TRBD1 matches 10 bases. With V trimmed by 6 bases and J by 4 bases, 8 bases remained unmatched. This CDR3 has 15 residues. The V gene's germline CDR1 is MDHEN and CDR2 SYDVKM. The CDR3 loop reads CASSLTRTGGYGYTF. The CDR3 coding sequence is TGTGCCAGCAGCCTAACCAGGACAGGGGGCTATGGCTACACCTTC.

This clonotype was observed a few times. The gene calls are TRBV12-3 or TRBV12-4 and TRBJ1-1; D gene ambiguous. This CDR3 region has 14 residues. The germline V and J ends were trimmed by 5 bases and 1 base, with 11 bases remaining between them. CDR3 residues: CASSRTPGNTEAFF. CDR3 DNA: TGTGCCAGCAGTCGAACTCCAGGGAACACTGAAGCTTTCTTT.

The J gene is TRBJ1-4, the V gene TRBV7-8, with D possibly matching TRBD1 (6 bases). Germline CDR1 reads SGHVS; CDR2 reads FQNEAQ. The germline V and J ends were trimmed by 5 bases and 7 bases, with 20 bases remaining between them. This CDR3 is built from 16 residues. The DNA of the CDR3 is TGTGCCAGCAGCCCGAAACACAGGGATCGGGTTGAAAAACTGTTTTTT. Protein sequence: CASSPKHRDRVEKLFF.

V and J are TRBV6-2 or TRBV6-3 and TRBJ2-7; D possibly corresponds to TRBD2 (5 bases). Trimming shortened V by 6 bases and J by 0 bases, and 15 bases separated the two germline ends. Germline values: CDR1 MNHEY, CDR2 SVGEGT. The CDR3 covers 15 residues. The CDR3 DNA sequence: TGTGCCAGCAGATACGATCGGGAACGCTCCTACGAGCAGTACTTC. Translating it yields CASRYDRERSYEQYF.

This chain uses TRBV7-9 with TRBJ1-4, with 8 bases that match TRBD1. V was pared by 5 bases and J by 1 base, with 9 bases of the junction left unmatched. There are 17 residues in the CDR3. Germline V gene data show CDR1 as SEHNR and CDR2 as FQNEAQ (reference sequence). The chain's CDR3 is CASSPRQGLRTNEKLFF. The CDR3 DNA reads as TGTGCCAGCAGCCCAAGACAGGGGTTAAGAACTAATGAAAAACTGTTTTTT.

This chain links TRBV6-1 with TRBJ2-5, with 10 bases matching TRBD2. With 6 bases clipped from V and 1 base from J, the junction kept 8 bases outside the gene matches. The CDR3 extends over 16 amino acids. CDR1 is MNHNS and CDR2 is SASEGT in the germline V gene. The CDR3 coding sequence is TGTGCCAGCAGACACCTAGCGGGAGCGCCCCAAGAGACCCAGTACTTC. As protein: CASRHLAGAPQETQYF.

V and J are TRBV28 and TRBJ2-1; the match to TRBD1 covers 7 bases. The CDR3 has 13 amino acids. Germline V gene sequence: CDR1 MDHEN, CDR2 SYDVKM. Unmatched junction bases numbered 6, after V lost 8 bases and J lost 5 bases. This CDR3 reads CASRPTGHNEQFF. The CDR3 region has the DNA TGTGCCAGCCGACCGACAGGGCACAATGAGCAGTTCTTC.

The chain links TRBV28 to TRBJ1-4; 8 nucleotides agree with TRBD1. Germline V gives CDR1 MDHEN, CDR2 SYDVKM. The V and J ends lost 4 bases and 4 bases, in that order; junction bases with no gene match: 8. The CDR3 is 16 residues long. The CDR3 region is CASSSLDRASNEKLFF. As DNA, the CDR3 is TGTGCCAGCAGTTCCTTGGACAGGGCAAGTAATGAAAAACTGTTTTTT. Looking up the rest from reference TRBV28 and TRBJ1-4 gives the full variable domain: DVKVTQSSRYLVKRTGEKVFLECVQDMDHENMFWYRQDPGLGLRLIYFSYDVKMKEKGDIPEGYSVSREKKERFSLILESASTNQTSMYLCASSSLDRASNEKLFFGSGTQLSVL.

The V call is TRBV7-6, the J call TRBJ1-1; D is possibly TRBD1 (6 bases). The CDR3 has 15 residues. Trimming left V 5 bases short and J 0 bases short, with 13 bases between. Per germline, CDR1 SGHVS and CDR2 FNYEAQ. In DNA form, the CDR3 reads TGTGCCAGCAGCCCGGGTGGGGGCCTGAACACTGAAGCTTTCTTT. Encoded protein: CASSPGGGLNTEAFF.

This chain connects TRBV6-2 or TRBV6-3 to TRBJ2-1; 7 positions match TRBD2. Germline-derived CDR1 and CDR2 are MNHEY and SVGEGT. J lost 0 bases, V lost 7 bases, and 12 bases had no gene match. CDR3 length: 17 amino acids. CDR3 sequence: CASTILPPGGSYNEQFF. CDR3 nucleotides: TGTGCCAGCACCATCTTACCCCCGGGAGGCTCCTACAATGAGCAGTTCTTC.

This clonotype was counted ten times or more. The V call is TRBV7-9, the J call TRBJ1-1; maybe TRBD1 (5 bases). V lost 5 bases to trimming and J lost 7 bases, with 17 bases between them. Germline lookup yields CDR1 SEHNR and CDR2 FQNEAQ (reference sequence). The CDR3 consists of 14 residues. The CDR3 DNA follows: TGTGCCAGCAGCCTTTGGGACGGGGGACGTGAAGCTTTCTTT. This sequence encodes CASSLWDGGREAFF.

This clonotype has a handful of counts. The rearrangement joins TRBV5-4 to TRBJ2-2; 13 bases match TRBD2. CDR1 is SGHNT and CDR2 is YYREEE in the germline V gene (reference sequence). V lost 0 bases and J lost 8; bases outside the gene matches: 4. CDR3 length equals 16 residues. The CDR3 DNA sequence: TGTGCCAGCAGCTTGGGGGGACTAGCGGGACAGGGGGAGCTGTTTTTT. Translated, it gives CASSLGGLAGQGELFF.

The chain couples TRBV15 to TRBJ1-3, with D perhaps matching TRBD1 (5 bases). V lost 3 bases and J 3 bases, leaving 12 bases between the germline ends. The germline V gene has CDR1 LNHNV and CDR2 YYDKDF (reference sequence). The CDR3 is made up of 15 amino acids. The CDR3 coding sequence is TGTGCCACCAGCAGTAGGGGATCGCGTGGAAACACCATATATTTT. It specifies CATSSRGSRGNTIYF. The whole variable domain, remainder taken from reference TRBV15 and TRBJ1-3, is DAMVIQNPRYQVTQFGKPVTLSCSQTLNHNVMYWYQQKSSQAPKLLFHYYDKDFNNEADTPDNFQSRRPNTSFCFLDIRSPGLGDTAMYLCATSSRGSRGNTIYFGEGSWLTVV.

In this sample, this clonotype turned up a few times. CDR3 protein: CASSWAGTSVHEQYF. Written as DNA, the CDR3 is TGTGCCAGCAGCTGGGCCGGGACTAGCGTCCACGAGCAGTACTTC. The rearrangement joins TRBV7-2 to TRBJ2-7, with 10 positions matching TRBD2. CDR3 size: 15 residues. The V segment lost 4 bases and the J segment 5 bases; nucleotides outside the gene matches: 8. In germline, CDR1 is SGHTA, CDR2 FQGNSA.

This clonotype was seen more than once but under ten times. The chain uses TRBV7-9 and TRBJ1-3, with TRBD1 matching 8 bases. The length of the CDR3 is 16 residues. With 5 bases clipped from V and 0 bases from J, the junction kept 6 bases outside the gene matches. Germline lookup yields CDR1 SEHNR and CDR2 FQNEAQ (reference sequence). The DNA of the CDR3 is TGTGCCAGCAGCGGAGACAGGGGACCCTCTGGAAACACCATATATTTT. Amino acids: CASSGDRGPSGNTIYF.

The rearrangement uses TRBV7-6 and TRBJ2-6, with a possible D match to TRBD1 (6 bases). The CDR3 is 19 amino acids. Trimming removed 5 bases from V and 0 bases from J, with 20 bases in between. CDR1 and CDR2 from the germline V gene are SGHVS and FNYEAQ. The CDR3 here is CASSPPGHARSSGANVLTF. The CDR3 DNA is TGTGCCAGCAGCCCCCCGGGACACGCCAGAAGCTCTGGGGCCAACGTCCTGACTTTC.

This clonotype was counted only a few times. The gene calls are TRBV20-1 and TRBJ2-7; D is perhaps TRBD1 (6 bases). Germline V CDR1 and CDR2: DFQATT, SNEGSKA (reference sequence). V was pared by 5 bases and J by 5 bases, with 16 bases between. The CDR3 runs 13 residues. The CDR3 is CSALGQLANEQYF. CDR3 nucleotide sequence: TGCAGTGCTCTCGGACAGTTGGCTAACGAGCAGTACTTC.